This T cell receptor (beta chain) derives from a study of early T cells in non-severe SARS-CoV-2 infection. The V gene lost 6 bases and the J gene lost 2 bases, with 10 bases spanning the gap. The CDR3 loop spans 13 amino acids. The germline V gene has CDR1 SGHTA and CDR2 FQGTGA. This clonotype has at least ten counts. TCRdb re-called the 5' RACE reads with MiXCR, one entry per CDR3 protein. Of 70,000 or so distinct CDR3 sequences in the sample, roughly an eighth were seen once. The chain links TRBV7-3 to TRBJ1-1, with no clear D. Source material: whole blood. The clonotype comes from an adult who was a healthcare worker with PCR-confirmed SARS-CoV-2 infection or an uninfected control (not recorded which). The CDR3 DNA is TGTGCCAGCAGGGCACACCCTAACACTGAAGCTTTCTTT. Protein product: CASRAHPNTEAFF.